Below, one T cell receptor beta chain is given with its context. The antigen is undetermined. Trimming left V 1 base short and J 1 base short, with 11 bases between. The CDR3 length is 16 residues. Germline V gene data show CDR1 as SGHAT and CDR2 as FQNNGV. The source of the sample is a study of blood T cells in healthy people across ages. Notes on the study in general: The lack of PBMC sorting stopped any conclusive naive versus antigen-experienced comparison.

Next came a second PCR, run for roughly 6 to 11 cycles, which used a sample-barcoded 5' primer along with a J-beta primer mix. TCRdb analysed the 5' RACE reads with MiXCR anew, one entry per CDR3 protein. The sample holds hundreds of thousands of distinct CDR3 sequences, less than 35% seen once. Sample donors were healthy Caucasian individuals that came from Russia, aged 6 to 90. The TCR was taken from a woman older than 75 in good health. Sample: blood. The V and J genes are TRBV11-2 and TRBJ1-5; the D gene is possibly TRBD1 (5 bases). CDR3 in amino acids: CASSLAGPLSNQPQHF. The CDR3 DNA reads as TGTGCCAGCAGCTTAGCGGGACCGCTGAGCAATCAGCCCCAGCATTTT.